These 11 T cell receptor beta chains share one sample of origin, sequenced in a study of cytomegalovirus exposure and HLA in healthy donors. With 60 Vbeta and 13 Jbeta primers, the PCR was carried out. Clones were sequenced by immunoSEQ multiplex PCR, and TCRdb holds only the in-frame ones, with some missing. The sample holds 95,000 to 100,000 clones, under 85% seen once. Sequencing was performed on PBMCs. Every receptor here comes from a woman in her forties in good health and CMV-seronegative.

The rearrangement uses TRBV19 and TRBJ2-1, with D possibly matching TRBD1 (6 bases). The germline CDR1 and CDR2 sequences are LNHDA and SQIVND (reference sequence). The CDR3 extends over 16 amino acids. The V gene lost 7 bases and the J gene lost 3 bases, with 19 bases spanning the gap. The chain's CDR3 is CASKYSGHEDYNEQFF. CDR3 coding DNA: TGTGCCAGTAAATATTCGGGACACGAAGACTACAATGAGCAGTTCTTC. Combining the CDR3 with reference TRBV19 and TRBJ2-1 gives the whole variable domain DGGITQSPKYLFRKEGQNVTLSCEQNLNHDAMYWYRQDPGQGLRLIYYSQIVNDFQKGDIAEGYSVSREKKESFPLTVTSAQKNPTAFYLCASKYSGHEDYNEQFFGPGTRLTVL.

This sequence joins TRBV12-5 and TRBJ2-2, with 8 nucleotides matching TRBD2. Per the germline V gene, CDR1 is LGHNT and CDR2 is FRNRAP. V shed 6 bases, J shed 0 bases, and the junction held 3 bases outside the gene matches. This CDR3 region has 15 residues. CDR3 in amino acids: CASGQLAANTGELFF. The CDR3 DNA follows: TGTGCTAGTGGCCAACTAGCGGCGAACACCGGGGAGCTGTTTTTT.

The chain has TRBV6-1 and TRBJ2-5, with 9 bases that match TRBD1. V dropped 4 bases and J dropped 5; count of bases not matched to a gene: 8. The CDR3 is 15 amino acids. CDR1 and CDR2 from the germline V gene are MNHNS and SASEGT. CDR3 in amino acids: CASSGSGTGLETQYF. The CDR3 nucleotides read TGTGCCAGCAGTGGTTCCGGGACAGGGCTTGAGACCCAGTACTTC.

The V gene is TRBV10-1, the J gene TRBJ1-4; TRBD1 matches 9 bases. The CDR3 has 19 residues. Trimming at V came to 6 bases and at J to 8 bases, leaving 22 bases not matched to a gene. CDR1 and CDR2 from the germline V gene are WNHNN and SYGVQD (reference sequence). The CDR3 spells CASRPSRYRDRVGWEKLFF. The CDR3 bases are TGCGCCAGCAGGCCGTCACGGTACCGGGACAGGGTTGGTTGGGAAAAACTGTTTTTT.

This clone was seen just once. The V and J genes are TRBV12-5 and TRBJ2-7, with 8 bases matching TRBD2. The CDR3 consists of 15 residues. The germline V gene has CDR1 LGHNT and CDR2 FRNRAP. Trimming cost V 3 bases and J 4 bases; bases outside gene matches: 8. CDR3 sequence reads: CASGFPTGGVYEQYF. DNA for the CDR3: TGTGCTAGTGGTTTCCCTACCGGGGGGGTATACGAGCAGTACTTC.

CDR3 in DNA: TGTGCCAGCAGCACACGACAGGGGGCGAATCAGCCCCAGCATTTT. It encodes CASSTRQGANQPQHF. This chain links TRBV5-8 with TRBJ1-5, with 10 bases fitting TRBD1. Trimming removed 4 bases from V and 4 bases from J; junction bases left unmatched: 5. The V gene's germline CDR1 is SGHTS and CDR2 YDEGEE. The CDR3 has 15 amino acids.

V gene TRBV4-1 combines with J gene TRBJ2-7; 7 bases match TRBD2. The ends lost 1 base at V and 4 bases at J; junction bases unmatched: 4. The CDR3 consists of 14 residues. Germline CDR1 and CDR2: MGHRA and YSYEKL. This CDR3 reads CASSQAGTTYEQYF. The CDR3 region has the DNA TGCGCCAGCAGCCAAGCTGGGACTACGTACGAGCAGTACTTC.

The V gene is TRBV12-5, the J gene TRBJ2-1; no definite D call. V was cut by 1 base and J by 9 bases, with 7 bases left in between. The length of the CDR3 is 12 residues. CDR1 and CDR2 (germline): LGHNT, FRNRAP. CDR3 residues: CASGLGEAEQFF. CDR3 coding DNA: TGTGCTAGTGGTTTGGGAGAGGCTGAGCAGTTCTTC. The full variable domain, rest sourced from reference TRBV12-5 and TRBJ2-1, is DARVTQTPRHKVTEMGQEVTMRCQPILGHNTVFWYRQTMMQGLELLAYFRNRAPLDDSGMPKDRFSAEMPDATLATLKIQPSEPRDSAVYFCASGLGEAEQFFGPGTRLTVL.

The CDR3 DNA reads TGCGCCAGCAGCTTGGGGACTAGCGGGAATGAGCAGTTCTTC. It specifies CASSLGTSGNEQFF. This chain connects TRBV5-1 to TRBJ2-1, with TRBD2 matching 11 bases. There are 14 residues in the CDR3. The germline gives CDR1 SGHRS, CDR2 YFSETQ. Trimming took 0 bases from V and 7 from J; bases not matched to a gene: 0.

The V and J genes are TRBV19 and TRBJ2-1, with 7 positions matching TRBD1. The germline V gene has CDR1 LNHDA and CDR2 SQIVND (reference sequence). The CDR3 covers 14 residues. The V segment lost 3 bases and the J segment 7 bases; nucleotides outside the gene matches: 6. CDR3: CASSIGQVENEQFF. The CDR3 bases are TGTGCCAGTAGTATCGGACAGGTGGAGAATGAGCAGTTCTTC. Complete variable domain (other parts from reference TRBV19 and TRBJ2-1): DGGITQSPKYLFRKEGQNVTLSCEQNLNHDAMYWYRQDPGQGLRLIYYSQIVNDFQKGDIAEGYSVSREKKESFPLTVTSAQKNPTAFYLCASSIGQVENEQFFGPGTRLTVL.

The genes are TRBV30 and TRBJ2-7; tentatively, D is TRBD1 (6 bases). Germline V gene data show CDR1 as GTSNPN and CDR2 as SVGIG (reference sequence). Between the trimmed V and J ends, which lost 4 bases and 4 bases, there was a span of 17 bases. The CDR3 totals 14 residues. The CDR3, as DNA: TGTGCCTGGAATGGACAGTCGGGACGTTACGAGCAGTACTTC. It encodes CAWNGQSGRYEQYF.